The rows below give T cell receptor beta chains drawn from one sample of a study of blood T cell repertoires in COVID-19. Assay used: immunoSEQ multiplex PCR; TCRdb lists only in-frame clones, some missing. The sample holds 250,000 or so clones, approximately 86% seen once. Input material: peripheral blood. These receptors were obtained from a man between 40 and 49 years old with active or convalescent COVID-19. The CDR3 runs from the conserved cysteine through the conserved F or W. The D gene is left open where the match is weak. Only part of the rows carry a size: once, few, many, or a class if the clone is expanded.

TRBJ2-3	TRBV18	.	.	TGTGCCAGCCACCCCTTGGGGGGTCGGAGCACAGATACGCAGTATTTT	CASHPLGGRSTDTQYF
TRBJ1-6	TRBV3-1/TRBV3-2	few	.	TGTGCCAGCAAAGATGGCGTCGGGGGATCACCCCTCCACTTT	CASKDGVGGSPLHF
TRBJ2-7	TRBV27	once	TRBD2	TGTGCCAGCAGGAAAGCGGGAGGGCCCTCCTACGAGCAGTACTTC	CASRKAGGPSYEQYF
TRBJ2-2	TRBV14	once	.	TGTGCCAGCAGCCGATCCAGATCCACGAACACCGGGGAGCTGTTTTTT	CASSRSRSTNTGELFF
TRBJ1-4	TRBV13	.	TRBD1	TGTGCCAGCAGCTTAACCGGGACAGGGGGGGAAAAACTGTTTTTT	CASSLTGTGGEKLFF
TRBJ2-3	TRBV27	once	TRBD2	TGTGCCAGCAGTTCAAGACTAGCGGGACCCACAGATACGCAGTATTTT	CASSSRLAGPTDTQYF
TRBJ2-1	TRBV4-2	few	.	TGTGCCAGCAGCCTGTGGGACACGGGCCGGAATGAGCAGTTCTTC	CASSLWDTGRNEQFF
TRBJ1-5	TRBV7-2	.	.	TGTGCCAGCAGCTTCCCAGGCTATAGCAATCAGCCCCAGCATTTT	CASSFPGYSNQPQHF
TRBJ2-7	TRBV5-6	.	.	TGTGCCAGCAGCCGGGGCTCCTACGAGCAGTACTTC	CASSRGSYEQYF
TRBJ2-1	TRBV15	.	.	TGTGCCACCAGCAGAGAGTCGGGGGATGAGCAGTTCTTC	CATSRESGDEQFF
TRBJ1-5	TRBV7-9	once	.	TGTGCCAGCAGCAAATCTGGCGGGGATCAGCCCCAGCATTTT	CASSKSGGDQPQHF
TRBJ2-1	TRBV10-1	.	.	TGCGCCAGCAGTGATGGCGGGAAACACAATGAGCAGTTCTTC	CASSDGGKHNEQFF
TRBJ2-5	TRBV28	.	TRBD2	TGTGCCAGCAGTCAGTGGGAGGGCGAGACCCAGTACTTC	CASSQWEGETQYF
TRBJ1-2	TRBV7-6	.	.	TGTGCCAGCAGTCCCCCGGGGGGGGGCGTCTATGGCTACACCTTC	CASSPPGGGVYGYTF
TRBJ1-5	TRBV28	.	TRBD1	TGTGCCAGCAGACCCACCCTACAGGGGCACCAGCCCCAGCATTTT	CASRPTLQGHQPQHF
TRBJ2-7	TRBV29-1	.	.	TGCAGCGTTGAGGCGGGGGCCCACGAGCAGTACTTC	CSVEAGAHEQYF
TRBJ2-2	TRBV4-1	.	TRBD2	TGCGCCAGCAGCCAAGAGCCACCCCCTAGCGGGACGAACACCGGGGAGCTGTTTTTT	CASSQEPPPSGTNTGELFF
TRBJ1-5	TRBV6-5	.	.	TGTGCCAGCAGTTACTCCTTAGATAGCAATCAGCCCCAGCATTTT	CASSYSLDSNQPQHF
TRBJ2-3	TRBV27	.	TRBD2	TGTGCCAGCAGGCGGGGGGTTGCAGATACGCAGTATTTT	CASRRGVADTQYF
TRBJ2-1	TRBV6-5	.	.	TGTGCCAGCACAGCCTCTAGCTCCTACAATGAGCAGTTCTTC	CASTASSSYNEQFF
TRBJ2-7	TRBV5-1	.	TRBD1	TGCGCCAGCCACAGTGGGACAGGGGCCTACGAGCAGTACTTC	CASHSGTGAYEQYF
TRBJ1-1	TRBV5-1	few	.	TGCGCCAGCAGCTTGGGGGGCGTAGGTACTGAAGCTTTCTTT	CASSLGGVGTEAFF
TRBJ2-7	TRBV11-3	.	.	TGTGCCAGCAGCCCTGACAGGTACGAGCAGTACTTC	CASSPDRYEQYF
TRBJ2-1	TRBV29-1	few	TRBD2	TGCAGCGTTTTATACGCTAGCGGGGGGCCCAATGAGCAGTTCTTC	CSVLYASGGPNEQFF
TRBJ2-6	TRBV27	.	TRBD2	TGTGCCAGCTGGGGGGGATCTGGGGCCAACGTCCTGACTTTC	CASWGGSGANVLTF
TRBJ1-2	TRBV13	.	.	TGTGCCAGCAGCCTGAGTCTGGATGGCTACACCTTC	CASSLSLDGYTF
TRBJ2-3	TRBV11-3	.	.	TGTGCCAGCAGCCTGAACGGGTGGGATACGCAGTATTTT	CASSLNGWDTQYF
TRBJ2-1	TRBV5-6	.	TRBD1	TGTGCCAGCAGCGAAGGGACAGGGCCCTTCAATGAGCAGTTCTTC	CASSEGTGPFNEQFF
TRBJ1-1	TRBV5-1	.	TRBD1	TGCGCCAGCAGCTTCGTGTCAGGGACAGGCGGTGTGGACACTGAAGCTTTCTTT	CASSFVSGTGGVDTEAFF
TRBJ1-1	TRBV7-2	once	.	TGTGCCAGCAGCTTAGTTGGGGGGGTGAACACTGAAGCTTTCTTT	CASSLVGGVNTEAFF
TRBJ1-1	TRBV7-9	.	.	TGTGCCAGCAGCATACCTAAGGAGGTCACTGAAGCTTTCTTT	CASSIPKEVTEAFF
TRBJ2-7	TRBV4-1	.	.	TGCGCCAGCAGCGAGGGACTTGCCTACGAGCAGTACTTC	CASSEGLAYEQYF
TRBJ2-5	TRBV9	once	.	TGTGCCAGCAGCGTAACCGGCCAAGAGACCCAGTACTTC	CASSVTGQETQYF
TRBJ1-1	TRBV14	few	.	TGTGCCAGCAGTCAACAGGGGAACACTGAAGCTTTCTTT	CASSQQGNTEAFF
TRBJ2-7	TRBV5-5	.	TRBD1	TGTGCCAGCAGCTTCGGGACAGGGATCTCCTACGAGCAGTACTTC	CASSFGTGISYEQYF
TRBJ2-1	TRBV27	.	TRBD2	TGTGCCAGCAGTTTCTCTAGCGGGAGGGCCTACAATGAGCAGTTCTTC	CASSFSSGRAYNEQFF
TRBJ1-2	TRBV15	.	TRBD1	TGTGCCACCAGCCACGATAAGGGGGCCAGCGGCTACACCTTC	CATSHDKGASGYTF
TRBJ1-5	TRBV29-1	.	.	TGCAGCGTCGGGATTGCCAATCAGCCCCAGCATTTT	CSVGIANQPQHF
TRBJ1-2	TRBV5-4	.	TRBD1	TGTGCCAGCAGCTTAAGGACAGGGTCGAACTATGGCTACACCTTC	CASSLRTGSNYGYTF
TRBJ2-7	TRBV5-4	.	.	TGTGCCAGCAGCTTAAACGAAGGGAGCGAGCAGTACTTC	CASSLNEGSEQYF
TRBJ1-1	TRBV7-2	.	.	TGTGCCAGCAGCTTAGAGGGGACAATTCGCCTTAACACTGAAGCTTTCTTT	CASSLEGTIRLNTEAFF
TRBJ2-1	TRBV3-1/TRBV3-2	.	TRBD2	TGTGCCAGCAGCCAAATGACTAGCGGGGCGTACAATGAGCAGTTCTTC	CASSQMTSGAYNEQFF
TRBJ2-1	TRBV18	.	TRBD1	TGTGCCAGCTCACCACCCCCGGGACAGGGGGCTTTCAATGAGCAGTTCTTC	CASSPPPGQGAFNEQFF
TRBJ1-2	TRBV9	.	TRBD1	TGTGCCAGCAGCGTAACACTACAGGGGACCTATGGCTACACCTTC	CASSVTLQGTYGYTF
TRBJ1-6	TRBV5-5	.	.	TGTGCCAGCAGCTTAGAGGGCCCCCATAATTCACCCCTCCACTTT	CASSLEGPHNSPLHF